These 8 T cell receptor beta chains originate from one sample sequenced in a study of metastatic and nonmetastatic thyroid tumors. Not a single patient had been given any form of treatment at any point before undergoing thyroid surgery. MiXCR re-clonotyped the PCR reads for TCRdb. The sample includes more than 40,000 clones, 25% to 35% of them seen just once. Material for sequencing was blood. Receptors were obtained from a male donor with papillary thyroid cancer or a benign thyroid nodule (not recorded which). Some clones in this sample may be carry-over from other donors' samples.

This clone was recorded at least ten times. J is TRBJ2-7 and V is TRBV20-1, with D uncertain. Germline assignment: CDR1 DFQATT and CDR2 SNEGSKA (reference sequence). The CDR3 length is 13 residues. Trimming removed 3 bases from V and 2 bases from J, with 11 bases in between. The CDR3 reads CSASSSLAYEQYF. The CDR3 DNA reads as TGCAGTGCTAGTTCCAGTTTGGCCTACGAGCAGTACTTC.

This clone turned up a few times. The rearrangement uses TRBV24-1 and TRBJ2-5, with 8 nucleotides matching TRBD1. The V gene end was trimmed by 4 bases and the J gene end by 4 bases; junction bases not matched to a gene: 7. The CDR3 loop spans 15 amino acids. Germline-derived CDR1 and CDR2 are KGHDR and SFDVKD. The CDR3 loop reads CATSDPGQGRETQYF. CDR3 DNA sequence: TGTGCCACCAGTGACCCCGGACAGGGAAGAGAGACCCAGTACTTC.

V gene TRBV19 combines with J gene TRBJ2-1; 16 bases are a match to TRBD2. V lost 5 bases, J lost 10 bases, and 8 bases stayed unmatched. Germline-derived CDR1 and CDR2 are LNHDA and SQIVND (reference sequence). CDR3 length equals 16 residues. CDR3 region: CASSDGTSGRAVEQFF. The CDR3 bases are TGTGCCAGTAGTGACGGGACTAGCGGGAGGGCCGTAGAGCAGTTCTTC. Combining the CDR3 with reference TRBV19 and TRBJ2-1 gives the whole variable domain DGGITQSPKYLFRKEGQNVTLSCEQNLNHDAMYWYRQDPGQGLRLIYYSQIVNDFQKGDIAEGYSVSREKKESFPLTVTSAQKNPTAFYLCASSDGTSGRAVEQFFGPGTRLTVL.

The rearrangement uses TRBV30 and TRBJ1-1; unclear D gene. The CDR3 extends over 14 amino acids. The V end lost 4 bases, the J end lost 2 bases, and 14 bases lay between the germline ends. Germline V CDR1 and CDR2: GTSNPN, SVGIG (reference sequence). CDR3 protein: CAWTSTLPNTEAFF. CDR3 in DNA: TGTGCCTGGACCTCAACCCTTCCTAACACTGAAGCTTTCTTT.

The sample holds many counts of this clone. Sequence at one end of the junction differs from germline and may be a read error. This chain's CDR3 is CASSQGTEQETQYF. The CDR3 DNA reads as TGTGCTAGCAGCCAAGGGACAGAACAAGAGACCCAGTACTTC. The chain has TRBV7-7 and TRBJ2-5; 7 bases match TRBD1. The CDR3 totals 14 residues. In germline, CDR1 is SSHAT, CDR2 FNYEAQ (reference sequence).

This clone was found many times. The CDR3 DNA reads as TGTGCCAGCAGTTACTCGGACAGGGTGGCTTTCTTT. This sequence encodes CASSYSDRVAFF. The chain links TRBV6-2 or TRBV6-3 to TRBJ1-1; 8 bases fit TRBD1. The junction had 2 bases not matched to a gene; V was cut back by 0 bases and J by 11 bases. There are 12 residues in the CDR3. The germline V gene has CDR1 MNHEY and CDR2 SVGEGT.

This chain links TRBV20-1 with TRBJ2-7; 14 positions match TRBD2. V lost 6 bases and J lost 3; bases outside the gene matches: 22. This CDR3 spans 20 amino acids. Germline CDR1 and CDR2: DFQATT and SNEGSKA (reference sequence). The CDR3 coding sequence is TGCAGTGCCAAATCCACGTTCGGGACTAGCGGGAGTGGGAGAAACTACGAGCAGTACTTC. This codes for CSAKSTFGTSGSGRNYEQYF.

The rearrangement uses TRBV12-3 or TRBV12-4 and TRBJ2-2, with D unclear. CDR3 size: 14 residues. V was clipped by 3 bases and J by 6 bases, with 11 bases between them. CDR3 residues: CASSFPRQAGELFF. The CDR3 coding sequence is TGTGCCAGCAGTTTCCCGCGTCAGGCCGGGGAGCTGTTTTTT.